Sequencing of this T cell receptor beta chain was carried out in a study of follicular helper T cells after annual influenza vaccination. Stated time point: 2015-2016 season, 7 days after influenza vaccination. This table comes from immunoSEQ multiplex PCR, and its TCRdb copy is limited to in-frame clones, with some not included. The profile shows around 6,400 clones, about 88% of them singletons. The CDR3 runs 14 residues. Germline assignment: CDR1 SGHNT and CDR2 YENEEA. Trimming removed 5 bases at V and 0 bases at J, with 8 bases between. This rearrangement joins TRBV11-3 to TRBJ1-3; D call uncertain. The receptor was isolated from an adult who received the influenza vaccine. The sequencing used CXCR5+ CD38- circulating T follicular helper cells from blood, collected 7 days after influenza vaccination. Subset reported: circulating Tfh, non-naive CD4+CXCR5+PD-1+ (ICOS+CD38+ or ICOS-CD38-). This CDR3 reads CASSRGNSGNTIYF. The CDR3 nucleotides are TGTGCCAGCAGCCGAGGGAACTCTGGAAACACCATATATTTT.